These T cell receptor beta chains were read from a single sample in a study of blood T cell repertoires in COVID-19. TCRdb's copy holds only in-frame clones and misses some; the assay was immunoSEQ multiplex PCR. The sample carries hundreds of thousands of clones, 70% to 90% recorded once. The sample comprised peripheral blood. These TCRs come from a human donor in a cohort sampled during active COVID-19. CDR3s include the opening cysteine and the closing phenylalanine or tryptophan. The order of the fields is J gene, clone size, V gene, D gene, CDR3 DNA, CDR3 protein. D genes are given only for firm matches. Size is omitted from some rows. Given values are once, few, many or a class for expanded clones.

j_call: TRBJ2-5
clone_size: .
v_call: TRBV2
d_call: .
cdr3_nt: TGTGCCAGCAGTGAAGCTTGGCGGGGTCTTCAAGAGACCCAGTACTTC
cdr3_aa: CASSEAWRGLQETQYF

j_call: TRBJ2-1
clone_size: .
v_call: TRBV7-2
d_call: TRBD1
cdr3_nt: TGTGCCAGCAGCCGCACCGGGACAGGGAACAATGAGCAGTTCTTC
cdr3_aa: CASSRTGTGNNEQFF

j_call: TRBJ1-1
clone_size: once
v_call: TRBV7-8
d_call: TRBD1
cdr3_nt: TGTGCCAGCAGCTTGGACAGGGTGGGGAACACTGAAGCTTTCTTT
cdr3_aa: CASSLDRVGNTEAFF

j_call: TRBJ2-1
clone_size: .
v_call: TRBV5-5
d_call: TRBD2
cdr3_nt: TGTGCCAGCAGCAAACCGGGACTAGCTAACAATGAGCAGTTCTTC
cdr3_aa: CASSKPGLANNEQFF

j_call: TRBJ2-5
clone_size: .
v_call: TRBV19
d_call: TRBD2
cdr3_nt: TGTGCCTTCCAGACTAGCGGGAGTACGAACAAAGAGACCCAGTACTTC
cdr3_aa: CAFQTSGSTNKETQYF

j_call: TRBJ1-4
clone_size: .
v_call: TRBV5-1
d_call: .
cdr3_nt: TGCGCCAGCAGCTTGGAGGCAGGGTCCAATGAAAAACTGTTTTTT
cdr3_aa: CASSLEAGSNEKLFF

j_call: TRBJ1-1
clone_size: .
v_call: TRBV14
d_call: .
cdr3_nt: TGTGCCAGCTCAGGGCGGGGATGGGGCACTGAAGCTTTCTTT
cdr3_aa: CASSGRGWGTEAFF

j_call: TRBJ1-1
clone_size: .
v_call: TRBV30
d_call: .
cdr3_nt: TGTGCCTGGAGGTCCCGGACAGACACTGAAGCTTTCTTT
cdr3_aa: CAWRSRTDTEAFF

j_call: TRBJ2-7
clone_size: .
v_call: TRBV27
d_call: .
cdr3_nt: TGTGCCAGCAGTTCCCGACTAAAAAGCTACGAGCAGTACTTC
cdr3_aa: CASSSRLKSYEQYF

j_call: TRBJ2-7
clone_size: .
v_call: TRBV5-6
d_call: .
cdr3_nt: TGTGCCAGCAGCTTAACAGGATTAGGGTACGAGCAGTACTTC
cdr3_aa: CASSLTGLGYEQYF

j_call: TRBJ2-6
clone_size: .
v_call: TRBV27
d_call: .
cdr3_nt: TGTGCCAGCACCCAAAGACAGGATGGGGCCAACGTCCTGACTTTC
cdr3_aa: CASTQRQDGANVLTF

j_call: TRBJ1-6
clone_size: .
v_call: TRBV2
d_call: TRBD1
cdr3_nt: TGTGCCAGCACCCGGGACAGGGCTTCACCCCTCCACTTT
cdr3_aa: CASTRDRASPLHF

j_call: TRBJ1-2
clone_size: .
v_call: TRBV3-1/TRBV3-2
d_call: TRBD1
cdr3_nt: TGTGCCAGCAGCCAAATGCTGACAGGGGCTGGCTACACCTTC
cdr3_aa: CASSQMLTGAGYTF

j_call: TRBJ2-7
clone_size: .
v_call: TRBV3-1/TRBV3-2
d_call: TRBD1
cdr3_nt: TGTGCCAGCAGCCGGGACAGGGGGAACTACGAGCAGTACTTC
cdr3_aa: CASSRDRGNYEQYF

j_call: TRBJ2-4
clone_size: .
v_call: TRBV9
d_call: TRBD1
cdr3_nt: TGTGCCAGCAGCGTAGTCCCCCCGACAGGGGGGAAAGAGGCCAAAAACATTCAGTACTTC
cdr3_aa: CASSVVPPTGGKEAKNIQYF

j_call: TRBJ1-2
clone_size: few
v_call: TRBV30
d_call: .
cdr3_nt: TGTGCCTGGAGTGGCTCAGCTAACTATGGCTACACCTTC
cdr3_aa: CAWSGSANYGYTF

j_call: TRBJ1-1
clone_size: .
v_call: TRBV5-4
d_call: TRBD1
cdr3_nt: TGTGCCAGCAGCTCACCGATGACAGGGCTGTTGAACACTGAAGCTTTCTTT
cdr3_aa: CASSSPMTGLLNTEAFF

j_call: TRBJ1-1
clone_size: .
v_call: TRBV2
d_call: TRBD1
cdr3_nt: TGTGCCAGCACTGGGACAGGGTCGGGCACTGAAGCTTTCTTT
cdr3_aa: CASTGTGSGTEAFF

j_call: TRBJ2-1
clone_size: .
v_call: TRBV28
d_call: .
cdr3_nt: TGTGCCAGCAGTTTATATTCGGGGTACAATGAGCAGTTCTTC
cdr3_aa: CASSLYSGYNEQFF

j_call: TRBJ2-7
clone_size: few
v_call: TRBV5-4
d_call: .
cdr3_nt: TGTGCCAGCAGCTTGGGGGCCCCGGGGGAGCGGTACGAGCAGTACTTC
cdr3_aa: CASSLGAPGERYEQYF

j_call: TRBJ1-2
clone_size: .
v_call: TRBV2
d_call: TRBD1
cdr3_nt: TGTGCCAGCAAACGTAGCCTGGGGGACAGTAATGGCTACACCTTC
cdr3_aa: CASKRSLGDSNGYTF

j_call: TRBJ2-3
clone_size: .
v_call: TRBV10-3
d_call: TRBD1
cdr3_nt: TGTGCCATCAGGGACAGGGGGGTGGGCACAGATACGCAGTATTTT
cdr3_aa: CAIRDRGVGTDTQYF

j_call: TRBJ2-7
clone_size: .
v_call: TRBV2
d_call: .
cdr3_nt: TGTGCCAGCAGGGTGCGCAGGGTGGGGTACGAGCAGTACTTC
cdr3_aa: CASRVRRVGYEQYF

j_call: TRBJ2-2
clone_size: .
v_call: TRBV7-3
d_call: .
cdr3_nt: TGTGCCAGCAGCTTAGTTTCAGGTTCCGGGGAGCTGTTTTTT
cdr3_aa: CASSLVSGSGELFF

j_call: TRBJ2-3
clone_size: .
v_call: TRBV28
d_call: .
cdr3_nt: TGTGCCAGCAGTATACCAGGGCGCATCGTCACAGATACGCAGTATTTT
cdr3_aa: CASSIPGRIVTDTQYF

j_call: TRBJ2-7
clone_size: .
v_call: TRBV9
d_call: TRBD1
cdr3_nt: TGTGCCAGCAGCGTAGGGTGGGACAGCAACTACGAGCAGTACTTC
cdr3_aa: CASSVGWDSNYEQYF

j_call: TRBJ1-5
clone_size: .
v_call: TRBV27
d_call: TRBD1
cdr3_nt: TGTGCCAGCAGTAAGGACAGGGGAACTCAGCCCCAGCATTTT
cdr3_aa: CASSKDRGTQPQHF

j_call: TRBJ1-1
clone_size: .
v_call: TRBV5-4
d_call: .
cdr3_nt: TGTGCCAGCAGCTTGGGCTTGGAGGGGATGAACACTGAAGCTTTCTTT
cdr3_aa: CASSLGLEGMNTEAFF

j_call: TRBJ2-3
clone_size: .
v_call: TRBV7-9
d_call: .
cdr3_nt: TGTGCCAGCAGCAAGACGAGGGTGGCCCGGACAGATACGCAGTATTTT
cdr3_aa: CASSKTRVARTDTQYF

j_call: TRBJ2-1
clone_size: many
v_call: TRBV25-1
d_call: TRBD2
cdr3_nt: TGTGCCAGCAGTGAGAGTCGGACTAGCGGTAACAATGAGCAGTTCTTC
cdr3_aa: CASSESRTSGNNEQFF

j_call: TRBJ2-1
clone_size: once
v_call: TRBV5-1
d_call: .
cdr3_nt: TGCGCCAGCAGCTTCGCGCCTATCGTTACTAGTAATGAGCAGTTCTTC
cdr3_aa: CASSFAPIVTSNEQFF

j_call: TRBJ2-3
clone_size: .
v_call: TRBV28
d_call: .
cdr3_nt: TGTGCCAGCAGGCCAGGAGGGAGGTTGGTAGGCACAGATACGCAGTATTTT
cdr3_aa: CASRPGGRLVGTDTQYF

j_call: TRBJ1-4
clone_size: few
v_call: TRBV4-2
d_call: .
cdr3_nt: TGTGCCAGCAGCCCCCAACTCCGGGGAGAAAAACTGTTTTTT
cdr3_aa: CASSPQLRGEKLFF

j_call: TRBJ1-6
clone_size: .
v_call: TRBV7-8
d_call: TRBD1
cdr3_nt: TGTGCCAGCAGCTTACCAGGGGGCCAACTACCACCCCTCCACTTT
cdr3_aa: CASSLPGGQLPPLHF

j_call: TRBJ1-1
clone_size: .
v_call: TRBV2
d_call: TRBD1
cdr3_nt: TGTGCCAGCATTAGGACAGGGGAGGGCACTGAAGCTTTCTTT
cdr3_aa: CASIRTGEGTEAFF

j_call: TRBJ1-2
clone_size: once
v_call: TRBV19
d_call: .
cdr3_nt: TGTGCCAGTAGTATACAGGGTTACTATGGCTACACCTTC
cdr3_aa: CASSIQGYYGYTF

j_call: TRBJ2-5
clone_size: .
v_call: TRBV7-8
d_call: TRBD2
cdr3_nt: TGTGCCAGCAGCTTTAGGCGGGGGAGCCAAGAGACCCAGTACTTC
cdr3_aa: CASSFRRGSQETQYF

j_call: TRBJ2-7
clone_size: .
v_call: TRBV19
d_call: TRBD2
cdr3_nt: TGTGCCAGTAGTTTTGGCCCCCTCACTAGCGGGGTAAACTACGAGCAGTACTTC
cdr3_aa: CASSFGPLTSGVNYEQYF

j_call: TRBJ1-4
clone_size: .
v_call: TRBV15
d_call: .
cdr3_nt: TGTGCCACCAGCAGAGATCTCGACAGAAAACTGTTTTTT
cdr3_aa: CATSRDLDRKLFF

j_call: TRBJ2-1
clone_size: .
v_call: TRBV2
d_call: TRBD1
cdr3_nt: TGTGCCAGCCACGGGACAGGGGGGTCCAATGAGCAGTTCTTC
cdr3_aa: CASHGTGGSNEQFF

j_call: TRBJ2-1
clone_size: .
v_call: TRBV9
d_call: TRBD2
cdr3_nt: TGTGCCAGCAGCGTAGAGGCTAGCGGGGGGGCCATGGGGTCCTACAATGAGCAGTTCTTC
cdr3_aa: CASSVEASGGAMGSYNEQFF

j_call: TRBJ2-3
clone_size: .
v_call: TRBV10-1
d_call: TRBD2
cdr3_nt: TGCGCCAGCAGTCCTAGCGGGAAAAGCACAGATACGCAGTATTTT
cdr3_aa: CASSPSGKSTDTQYF

j_call: TRBJ2-5
clone_size: .
v_call: TRBV3-1/TRBV3-2
d_call: .
cdr3_nt: TGTGCCAGCAGCCCGAGAGGTCCGGAGACCCAGTACTTC
cdr3_aa: CASSPRGPETQYF

j_call: TRBJ1-5
clone_size: few
v_call: TRBV5-1
d_call: .
cdr3_nt: TGCGCCAGCAGCTTGGAGGCAGGTACTGTTCAGCCCCAGCATTTT
cdr3_aa: CASSLEAGTVQPQHF

j_call: TRBJ2-5
clone_size: once
v_call: TRBV2
d_call: .
cdr3_nt: TGTGCCAGCACTTCCAGGGTTGAGACCCAGTACTTC
cdr3_aa: CASTSRVETQYF

j_call: TRBJ2-7
clone_size: .
v_call: TRBV7-2
d_call: TRBD2
cdr3_nt: TGTGCCAGCAGCTCCACAACTAGCGGGGGCGGTTACGAGCAGTACTTC
cdr3_aa: CASSSTTSGGGYEQYF

j_call: TRBJ1-1
clone_size: few
v_call: TRBV5-1
d_call: TRBD1
cdr3_nt: TGCGCCAGCAGCTTCCGACAGGGTTGGATTACTGAAGCTTTCTTT
cdr3_aa: CASSFRQGWITEAFF

j_call: TRBJ2-7
clone_size: .
v_call: TRBV3-1/TRBV3-2
d_call: TRBD2
cdr3_nt: TGTGCCAGCAGCCAAGGACTAGCGGGGGGATCTATAAGCTCCTACGAGCAGTACTTC
cdr3_aa: CASSQGLAGGSISSYEQYF

j_call: TRBJ2-1
clone_size: .
v_call: TRBV11-2
d_call: .
cdr3_nt: TGTGCCAGTAAGAAGCGGGTGGACTCCTACAATGAGCAGTTCTTC
cdr3_aa: CASKKRVDSYNEQFF

j_call: TRBJ1-6
clone_size: .
v_call: TRBV7-3
d_call: .
cdr3_nt: TGTGCCAGCAGCTCGACAGTTAATTCACCCCTCCACTTT
cdr3_aa: CASSSTVNSPLHF

j_call: TRBJ2-5
clone_size: .
v_call: TRBV5-5
d_call: TRBD2
cdr3_nt: TGTGCCAGCAGCTTTATAGCGGGGGGGATGGAGACCCAGTACTTC
cdr3_aa: CASSFIAGGMETQYF

j_call: TRBJ1-1
clone_size: .
v_call: TRBV4-2
d_call: TRBD1
cdr3_nt: TGTGCCAGCAGCCCACCAGGACAGGGTGAAGCTTTCTTT
cdr3_aa: CASSPPGQGEAFF

j_call: TRBJ2-7
clone_size: few
v_call: TRBV27
d_call: TRBD2
cdr3_nt: TGTGCCAGCAGGGCGGGAGGCTCCTACGAGCAGTACTTC
cdr3_aa: CASRAGGSYEQYF

j_call: TRBJ1-1
clone_size: .
v_call: TRBV29-1
d_call: .
cdr3_nt: TGCAGCGCCAGACAGATACTGAACACTGAAGCTTTCTTT
cdr3_aa: CSARQILNTEAFF

j_call: TRBJ1-1
clone_size: .
v_call: TRBV5-1
d_call: .
cdr3_nt: TGCGCCAGCAGCTTTAGCCCAGCCCCCATGAACACTGAAGCTTTCTTT
cdr3_aa: CASSFSPAPMNTEAFF

j_call: TRBJ1-1
clone_size: few
v_call: TRBV30
d_call: .
cdr3_nt: TGTGCCTGGACGAGAAACACTGAAGCTTTCTTT
cdr3_aa: CAWTRNTEAFF

j_call: TRBJ2-5
clone_size: .
v_call: TRBV5-6
d_call: TRBD1
cdr3_nt: TGTGCCAGCAGCTCAGATGATCGGACAGGGTTTGGGGAGACCCAGTACTTC
cdr3_aa: CASSSDDRTGFGETQYF

j_call: TRBJ1-2
clone_size: .
v_call: TRBV9
d_call: TRBD1
cdr3_nt: TGTGCCAGCTCCTCAAGCTGGGACAGGGTCTATGGCTACACCTTC
cdr3_aa: CASSSSWDRVYGYTF

j_call: TRBJ2-3
clone_size: .
v_call: TRBV15
d_call: TRBD2
cdr3_nt: TGTGCCACCAGCAGAGAAGGTACTAGCGGGAGTACAGATACGCAGTATTTT
cdr3_aa: CATSREGTSGSTDTQYF

j_call: TRBJ1-4
clone_size: few
v_call: TRBV5-1
d_call: .
cdr3_nt: TGCGCCAGCAGCTTGAAGACAGCATCAACTAATGAAAAACTGTTTTTT
cdr3_aa: CASSLKTASTNEKLFF